Below, 25 T cell receptor beta chains from the same sample are listed, as sequenced in a study of human T cells and chemical hapten exposure. Documented time point: patch test 1, 2 weeks after DPC sensitization. As to treatment: therapeutic diphenylcyclopropenone sensitization with weekly scalp DPC. Researchers extracted total RNA from unfractionated whole blood. TCRdb passed the RACE reads through MiXCR, listing each CDR3 protein once. This table has 42,000 or so distinct CDR3 sequences, under 5% appearing once. Sequencing used whole blood, obtained in connection with sensitization to the hapten diphenylcyclopropenone (DPC). These receptors were collected from a middle-aged man with alopecia areata. Some clones in this sample may be carry-over from other donors' samples.

This clonotype was detected ten times or more. V and J are TRBV10-3 and TRBJ2-5, with 10 positions matching TRBD2. CDR3 length: 16 residues. V was pared by 0 bases and J by 5 bases, with 6 bases of the junction left unmatched. Germline V gene data show CDR1 as ENHRY and CDR2 as SYGVKD. For the CDR3, the DNA is TGTGCCATCAGTGAGTCAAAAGCGGGAGGGCCTGAGACCCAGTACTTC. Translating gives CAISESKAGGPETQYF.

This clonotype was seen ten or more times. The chain links TRBV7-2 to TRBJ2-1; D gene ambiguous. The V gene lost 5 bases and the J gene lost 10 bases, with 18 bases spanning the gap. Germline V CDR1 and CDR2: SGHTA, FQGNSA. This CDR3 is 14 amino acids long. CDR3 nucleotide sequence: TGTGCCAGCAGCCTCCATCTTGCGGTTCCCGAGCAGTTCTTC. Translating gives CASSLHLAVPEQFF. The whole variable domain, filled in from reference TRBV7-2 and TRBJ2-1, reads GAGVSQSPSNKVTEKGKDVELRCDPISGHTALYWYRQSLGQGLEFLIYFQGNSAPDKSGLPSDRFSAERTGGSVSTLTIQRTQQEDSAVYLCASSLHLAVPEQFFGPGTRLTVL.

This clonotype was observed at least ten times. The rearrangement uses TRBV6-7 and TRBJ1-5; D is unclear. TRBV6-7 qualifies as an ORF whose function is uncertain. The ends were cut back, 0 bases at V and 4 bases at J, with 13 bases in the middle. The CDR3 is 16 residues long. The CDR3 loop reads CASSYSIRRLNQPQHF. As DNA, the CDR3 is TGTGCCAGCAGTTACTCGATTAGGAGGTTAAATCAGCCCCAGCATTTT.

At least ten counts were recorded for this clonotype. The CDR3 sequence is CASRALRGGVETQYF. DNA of the CDR3: TGTGCCAGCAGGGCCCTAAGGGGGGGAGTTGAGACCCAGTACTTC. The chain has TRBV6-1 and TRBJ2-5; TRBD2 is a possible D gene (7 bases). The CDR3 runs 15 residues. V dropped 6 bases and J dropped 5 bases, with 19 bases sitting between them. CDR1 and CDR2 from the germline V gene are MNHNS and SASEGT.

The sample holds many counts of this clonotype. The rearrangement joins TRBV10-3 to TRBJ2-3, with D possibly TRBD2 on 5 matching bases. This CDR3 is 13 amino acids long. In germline, CDR1 is ENHRY, CDR2 SYGVKD. Trimming took 7 bases from V and 4 from J, leaving 12 bases between them. The CDR3 protein is CAITPEAADTQYF. The CDR3, as DNA: TGTGCCATCACCCCGGAGGCGGCAGATACGCAGTATTTT.

This clonotype was counted ten times or more. The genes are TRBV2 and TRBJ1-3; D remains ambiguous. CDR3 length: 13 amino acids. Per the germline V gene, CDR1 is SNHLY and CDR2 is FYNNEI. V was cut by 8 bases and J by 2 bases, with 10 bases left in between. CDR3 bases: TGTGCCAGCTTGCTTCAGCCTGGAAACACCATATATTTT. Translation gives CASLLQPGNTIYF.

In its sample, this clonotype was seen many times. This chain links TRBV2 with TRBJ2-1; 7 bases agree with TRBD2. CDR3 size: 16 residues. Trimming at V came to 6 bases and at J to 2 bases, leaving 10 bases not matched to a gene. Germline lookup yields CDR1 SNHLY and CDR2 FYNNEI. CDR3 coding DNA: TGTGCCAGCAGGACCGTCGGGCTAGCGGCCTACAATGAGCAGTTCTTC. This sequence encodes CASRTVGLAAYNEQFF.

This clonotype was counted at least ten times. This chain joins TRBV10-2 and TRBJ2-3; D might be TRBD1 or TRBD2, each matching 5 bases. Germline V gene lookup returns CDR1 WSHSY and CDR2 SAAADI. The CDR3 extends over 15 amino acids. Deletions cut 5 bases from V and 0 bases from J, with 12 bases between. The CDR3 loop reads CASSLGEPSTDTQYF. CDR3 coding DNA: TGCGCCAGCAGTTTGGGGGAGCCAAGCACAGATACGCAGTATTTT.

The rearrangement links TRBV5-8 to TRBJ2-7, with a tentative D call TRBD1 (6 bases). This CDR3 is 16 amino acids long. Germline V gene lookup returns CDR1 SGHTS and CDR2 YDEGEE. With 2 bases removed from V and 0 bases from J, the gap between germline ends came to 15 bases. The CDR3 sequence: CASSFPGQRLSYEQYF. CDR3 sequence (DNA): TGTGCCAGCAGCTTTCCCGGACAGCGTCTCTCCTACGAGCAGTACTTC.

This clonotype came up many times. The rearrangement joins TRBV7-3 to TRBJ2-5; 14 positions match TRBD2. The CDR3 contains 18 residues. Losses at the gene ends were 5 bases for V and 7 bases for J; bases not matched to a gene: 15. The germline CDR1 and CDR2 sequences are SGHTA and FQGTGA. For the CDR3, the DNA is TGTGCCAGCAGCCCCCAGGCTCCCGGGACTAGCGGGAGAGGGACCCAGTACTTC. Its protein product is CASSPQAPGTSGRGTQYF. Filled out from reference TRBV7-3 and TRBJ2-5, the complete variable domain reads GAGVSQTPSNKVTEKGKYVELRCDPISGHTALYWYRQSLGQGPEFLIYFQGTGAADDSGLPNDRFFAVRPEGSVSTLKIQRTERGDSAVYLCASSPQAPGTSGRGTQYFGPGTRLLVL.

This clonotype was recorded a few times. This rearrangement joins TRBV10-3 to TRBJ1-5; the match to TRBD1 covers 10 bases. Germline V gene sequence: CDR1 ENHRY, CDR2 SYGVKD. This CDR3 is built from 15 residues. J lost 7 bases, V lost 2 bases, and 5 bases had no gene match. CDR3 protein: CAISEGQGGKQPQHF. The CDR3 coding sequence is TGTGCCATCAGTGAGGGACAGGGGGGTAAGCAGCCCCAGCATTTT.

This clonotype was detected many times. V and J are TRBV20-1 and TRBJ2-6; D unresolved. In germline, CDR1 is DFQATT, CDR2 SNEGSKA (reference sequence). The CDR3 loop spans 14 amino acids. Trimming removed 5 bases from V and 3 bases from J, with 11 bases in between. The CDR3 loop is CSALKDGGANVLTF. The CDR3 DNA follows: TGCAGTGCTCTGAAGGACGGTGGGGCCAACGTCCTGACTTTC.

This clonotype showed up many times. This chain uses TRBV3-1 with TRBJ2-1; D remains unclear. The V and J ends lost 4 bases and 10 bases respectively, with 11 bases between them. CDR3 length: 12 residues. CDR1 and CDR2 from the germline V gene are LGHDT and YNNKEL (reference sequence). The CDR3 protein is CASSPTLEEQFF. The CDR3 DNA sequence: TGTGCCAGCAGCCCCACCCTCGAGGAGCAGTTCTTC.

This clonotype was recorded at least ten times. This chain uses TRBV7-2 with TRBJ2-3; D gene uncertain. The germline V and J ends were trimmed by 2 bases and 3 bases, with 3 bases remaining between them. Germline lookup yields CDR1 SGHTA and CDR2 FQGNSA. This CDR3 contains 12 residues. The DNA of the CDR3 is TGTGCCAGCAGCTTATTTACAGATACGCAGTATTTT. This codes for CASSLFTDTQYF.

This clonotype was recorded many times. The V call is TRBV19, the J call TRBJ1-5; no reliable D call. This CDR3 contains 15 residues. V was trimmed by 6 bases and J by 3 bases, leaving 15 bases between them. The V gene's germline CDR1 is LNHDA and CDR2 SQIVND (reference sequence). Here the CDR3 reads CASSIPGRINQPQHF. The CDR3 nucleotides read TGTGCCAGTAGCATCCCAGGACGGATCAATCAGCCCCAGCATTTT.

This clonotype showed up many times. The chain joins TRBV7-8 to TRBJ2-5; 8 bases line up with TRBD2. V lost 4 bases, J lost 9 bases, and 13 bases stayed unmatched. This CDR3 contains 15 residues. The germline V gene has CDR1 SGHVS and CDR2 FQNEAQ. CDR3 in amino acids: CASSSAGTRKGAQYF. As DNA, the CDR3 is TGTGCCAGCAGCTCCGCCGGGACTAGGAAGGGGGCCCAGTACTTC.

This clonotype came up many times. The chain links TRBV30 to TRBJ2-3, with D possibly TRBD2 on 6 matching bases. This CDR3 region has 15 residues. V shed 5 bases and J shed 0 bases, with 15 bases lying between them. CDR1 is GTSNPN and CDR2 is SVGIG in the germline V gene (reference sequence). CDR3 sequence: CAWEAGLVSTDTQYF. The DNA of the CDR3 is TGTGCCTGGGAAGCGGGTTTAGTTAGCACAGATACGCAGTATTTT.

This clonotype came up many times. This chain links TRBV29-1 with TRBJ2-5, with 10 bases lining up with TRBD2. The germline CDR1 and CDR2 sequences are SQVTM and ANQGSEA. With 0 bases clipped from V and 6 bases from J, the junction kept 10 bases outside the gene matches. The CDR3 consists of 16 residues. The CDR3 sequence: CSVEEGALAGVQTQYF. DNA for the CDR3: TGCAGCGTTGAAGAGGGGGCGCTAGCGGGAGTTCAGACCCAGTACTTC.

This clonotype was counted a few times. The gene calls are TRBV27 and TRBJ2-2; tentative D call: TRBD2 (7 bases). Germline assignment: CDR1 MNHEY and CDR2 SMNVEV (reference sequence). The germline V and J ends were trimmed by 3 bases and 4 bases, with 12 bases remaining between them. The CDR3 loop spans 15 amino acids. The CDR3 loop is CASSFKGGPTGELFF. The CDR3 DNA reads TGTGCCAGCAGTTTTAAGGGGGGGCCCACCGGGGAGCTGTTTTTT.

This clonotype was counted between two and nine times. The chain couples TRBV11-2 to TRBJ1-1, with TRBD1 matching 7 bases. This CDR3 is 12 amino acids long. Trimming cost V 1 base and J 10 bases; bases outside gene matches: 3. Germline V gives CDR1 SGHAT, CDR2 FQNNGV. CDR3 bases: TGTGCCAGCAGCTTAGGACAGGGAGCAGCTTTCTTT. Its protein is CASSLGQGAAFF.

This clonotype was seen ten or more times. In DNA form, the CDR3 reads TGCGCCAGCAGCTTGGATGCGGGGCCCTACGAGCAGTACTTC. Its translation: CASSLDAGPYEQYF. The chain has TRBV5-1 and TRBJ2-7; TRBD2 might be the D (6 bases). V was trimmed by 0 bases and J by 2 bases, leaving 9 bases between them. This CDR3 is 14 amino acids long. Germline V gene sequence: CDR1 SGHRS, CDR2 YFSETQ.

Points on this clonotype: A much larger clone lies one base from this, so it may be a read error. The V and J genes are TRBV12-3 or TRBV12-4 and TRBJ2-3; TRBD2 aligns across 10 bases. Trimming cost V 7 bases and J 4 bases; bases outside gene matches: 11. This CDR3 is 16 amino acids long. CDR3 bases: TGTGCCAGCATGACCTCACTAGCGGGAAGGGCAGATACGCAGTATTTT. Its protein is CASMTSLAGRADTQYF.

This clonotype was picked up many times. This chain uses TRBV12-3 or TRBV12-4 with TRBJ1-1; 7 positions agree with TRBD1. CDR3 length: 13 residues. The ends lost 2 bases at V and 9 bases at J; junction bases unmatched: 6. The CDR3 loop reads CASSLFRGGQAFF. The CDR3 DNA reads as TGTGCCAGCAGTTTATTCAGGGGGGGACAAGCTTTCTTT.

This clonotype has a handful of counts. The chain has TRBV7-9 and TRBJ1-1; D ambiguous. Germline V gives CDR1 SEHNR, CDR2 FQNEAQ (reference sequence). Between the trimmed V and J ends, which lost 1 base and 2 bases, there was a span of 5 bases. The CDR3 sequence is 13 residues long. In nucleotides, the CDR3 is TGTGCCAGCAGCTTAGATGTCAACACTGAAGCTTTCTTT. Amino acid sequence: CASSLDVNTEAFF.

This clonotype was seen ten or more times. V gene TRBV28 combines with J gene TRBJ1-4; perhaps TRBD1 as D (6 bases). The V end was cut by 8 bases, the J end by 6 bases, with 16 bases between. Germline V lookup: CDR1 MDHEN, CDR2 SYDVKM. The CDR3 loop spans 14 amino acids. The CDR3 region has the DNA TGTGCCAGCTCGGCGGGGGGGCGTGATGAAAAACTGTTTTTT. This gives the protein CASSAGGRDEKLFF.